This is a list of T cell receptor beta chains from one sample in a study of early T cells in non-severe SARS-CoV-2 infection. TCRdb fed the 5' RACE reads into MiXCR, producing one record per CDR3 protein. The sample records fewer than 80,000 distinct CDR3 sequences, approximately 10% being singletons. The source was whole blood, collected at baseline. Receptors were obtained from an adult who was a healthcare worker with PCR-confirmed SARS-CoV-2 infection or an uninfected control (not recorded which). Both conserved end residues are part of each CDR3. Each record gives: D gene, J gene, clone size, V gene, CDR3 protein, CDR3 DNA. D genes are given only for firm matches. Where a row states a size, it is once, few, many or the class of an expanded clone; other rows omit it.

>-|TRBJ2-1|-|TRBV7-9
CASSFSGHNEQFF
TGTGCCAGCAGCTTTTCGGGACACAATGAGCAGTTCTTC
>TRBD2|TRBJ2-1|few|TRBV27
CASSGTSNEQFF
TGTGCCAGCAGTGGGACTAGCAATGAGCAGTTCTTC
>-|TRBJ1-1|-|TRBV14
CASSQMTGTEAFF
TGTGCCAGCAGCCAAATGACGGGCACTGAAGCTTTCTTT
>-|TRBJ1-5|once|TRBV6-6
CTSSYGNGGQPQHF
TGTACCAGCAGTTACGGAAACGGAGGTCAGCCCCAGCATTTT
>-|TRBJ1-2|few|TRBV9
CASSVAAGAHGYTF
TGTGCCAGCAGCGTAGCGGCAGGGGCCCATGGCTACACCTTC
>-|TRBJ1-4|few|TRBV4-1
CASSQQAPGSEKLFF
TGCGCCAGCAGCCAACAAGCCCCAGGGAGCGAAAAACTGTTTTTT
>TRBD2|TRBJ2-7|-|TRBV7-9
CASSWGLAGYEQYF
TGTGCCAGCAGCTGGGGACTAGCGGGGTACGAGCAGTACTTC
>-|TRBJ1-1|few|TRBV5-8
CASSSVNTEAFF
TGTGCCAGCAGCTCGGTGAACACTGAAGCTTTCTTT
>-|TRBJ1-1|-|TRBV11-2
CASSLLLNTEAFF
TGTGCCAGCAGCCTTCTATTGAACACTGAAGCTTTCTTT
>TRBD2|TRBJ2-1|few|TRBV20-1
CSARQRGAYNEQFF
TGCAGTGCTAGACAGCGGGGTGCCTACAATGAGCAGTTCTTC
>-|TRBJ1-1|many|TRBV12-3/TRBV12-4
CASSLKVSLNTEAFF
TGTGCCAGCAGTTTAAAAGTGAGCCTGAACACTGAAGCTTTCTTT
>TRBD2|TRBJ2-1|-|TRBV3-1
CASSQRVPGGGEQFF
TGTGCCAGCAGCCAACGGGTTCCCGGGGGGGGTGAGCAGTTCTTC
>TRBD1|TRBJ2-2|-|TRBV5-1
CASSWDRVNTGELFF
TGCGCCAGCAGCTGGGACAGGGTAAACACCGGGGAGCTGTTTTTT
>TRBD1|TRBJ2-5|-|TRBV5-1
CASSSGTGEETQYF
TGCGCCAGCAGTTCCGGGACAGGGGAAGAGACCCAGTACTTC
>-|TRBJ2-5|few|TRBV12-3/TRBV12-4
CASSLNLRDQETQYF
TGTGCCAGCAGTTTAAACCTCAGGGACCAAGAGACCCAGTACTTC
>-|TRBJ1-5|few|TRBV7-2
CASSLVTGGNQPQHF
TGTGCCAGCAGCTTAGTGACAGGAGGAAATCAGCCCCAGCATTTT
>TRBD1|TRBJ1-2|many|TRBV28
CASSPHRGGRLGYTF
TGTGCCAGCAGTCCCCACAGGGGAGGCCGCCTTGGCTACACCTTC
>TRBD1|TRBJ2-1|-|TRBV6-2/TRBV6-3
CASRTPTGALSPQFF
TGTGCCAGCAGAACACCTACAGGGGCCCTCAGTCCCCAGTTCTTC
>TRBD2|TRBJ2-5|-|TRBV20-1
CSATQAGLQETQYF
TGCAGTGCTACCCAAGCGGGGCTCCAAGAGACCCAGTACTTC
>TRBD1|TRBJ1-2|-|TRBV12-3/TRBV12-4
CASSEGQGLSYTF
TGTGCCAGCAGTGAGGGACAGGGACTTAGCTACACCTTC
>-|TRBJ1-6|many|TRBV11-2
CASSLVAGSPLHF
TGTGCCAGCAGCTTAGTAGCTGGGTCACCCCTCCACTTT
>-|TRBJ2-6|many|TRBV6-2/TRBV6-3
CASSYGRNSGANVLTF
TGTGCCAGCAGCTATGGACGGAACTCTGGGGCCAACGTCCTGACTTTC
>TRBD1|TRBJ2-5|-|TRBV4-2
CASSQDRQGARARETQYF
TGTGCCAGCAGCCAAGATCGACAGGGGGCCAGGGCCAGAGAGACCCAGTACTTC
>-|TRBJ1-4|many|TRBV6-1
CASSGIGEKLFF
TGTGCCAGCAGTGGTATCGGTGAAAAACTGTTTTTT
>TRBD1|TRBJ2-5|-|TRBV7-2
CASNTGQGQQETQYF
TGTGCCAGCAACACAGGACAGGGACAACAAGAGACCCAGTACTTC
>TRBD1|TRBJ2-7|few|TRBV9
CASSVAGTAREQYF
TGTGCCAGCAGCGTAGCGGGGACAGCTCGGGAGCAGTACTTC
>-|TRBJ2-7|few|TRBV7-9
CASSLSQGEFSYEQYF
TGTGCCAGCAGCTTATCACAGGGCGAATTCTCCTACGAGCAGTACTTC
>-|TRBJ2-7|few|TRBV3-1
CASSRGRYEQYF
TGTGCCAGCAGCCGGGGGCGCTACGAGCAGTACTTC
>-|TRBJ2-3|few|TRBV7-7
CASSLDRGDTQYF
TGTGCCAGCAGCTTAGATAGGGGTGATACGCAGTATTTT
>-|TRBJ2-7|-|TRBV9
CASSVDRNFYEQYF
TGTGCCAGCAGCGTAGACAGAAACTTCTACGAGCAGTACTTC
>-|TRBJ2-3|-|TRBV20-1
CRARESTDTQYF
TGCAGGGCTAGGGAGTCCACAGATACGCAGTATTTT
>-|TRBJ2-3|many|TRBV7-9
CASSLGSGSTDTQYF
TGTGCCAGCAGCTTAGGTTCGGGCTCCACAGATACGCAGTATTTT
>-|TRBJ2-5|few|TRBV7-9
CASAGGVAETQYF
TGTGCCAGCGCCGGGGGCGTAGCTGAGACCCAGTACTTC
>-|TRBJ1-1|few|TRBV18
CASSPNQGQNTEAFF
TGTGCCAGCTCACCGAATCAGGGCCAGAACACTGAAGCTTTCTTT
>-|TRBJ1-2|many|TRBV5-1
CASSLFPGQANYGYTF
TGCGCCAGCAGCTTATTCCCGGGACAAGCTAACTATGGCTACACCTTC
>TRBD2|TRBJ2-3|-|TRBV7-2
CAAGDWNTDTQYF
TGTGCCGCGGGGGACTGGAACACAGATACGCAGTATTTT
>-|TRBJ2-2|many|TRBV9
CASSPPLTRNTGELFF
TGTGCCAGCAGCCCCCCCTTGACAAGGAACACCGGGGAGCTGTTTTTT
>-|TRBJ2-5|few|TRBV11-2
CASSLVSSGLRETQYF
TGTGCCAGCAGCTTAGTTTCTTCCGGACTTAGGGAGACCCAGTACTTC
>TRBD1|TRBJ1-1|once|TRBV3-1
CASSQGGQGRAFF
TGTGCCAGCAGCCAGGGCGGACAGGGACGAGCTTTCTTT
>TRBD1|TRBJ2-2|-|TRBV3-1
CASSADRGYSGELFF
TGTGCCAGCAGCGCGGACAGGGGCTATAGCGGGGAGCTGTTTTTT
>TRBD1|TRBJ1-3|-|TRBV18
CASSLGQEGNTIYF
TGTGCCAGCTCCCTTGGACAGGAGGGAAACACCATATATTTT
>-|TRBJ1-6|many|TRBV20-1
CSASGAGDSPLHF
TGCAGTGCTAGCGGGGCAGGGGATTCACCCCTCCACTTT
>TRBD1|TRBJ2-7|few|TRBV7-9
CASSDRVYEQYF
TGTGCCAGCAGCGACAGGGTCTACGAGCAGTACTTC
>-|TRBJ2-1|-|TRBV29-1
CSTLSYNEQFF
TGCAGCACGCTCTCCTACAATGAGCAGTTCTTC
>TRBD2|TRBJ2-3|-|TRBV6-1
CASSVQRGARDTQYF
TGTGCCAGCAGTGTGCAGCGGGGGGCCCGGGACACGCAGTATTTT
>TRBD1|TRBJ2-2|few|TRBV6-6
CASSYGTGETGELFF
TGTGCCAGCAGTTACGGGACAGGCGAGACCGGGGAGCTGTTTTTT
>-|TRBJ1-2|-|TRBV9
CASSPSAHGTYGYTF
TGTGCCAGCAGCCCGTCCGCTCATGGGACCTATGGCTACACCTTC
>TRBD1|TRBJ1-4|few|TRBV20-1
CSARDGQGAREKLFF
TGCAGTGCTAGAGATGGACAGGGGGCGCGGGAAAAACTGTTTTTT
>-|TRBJ1-5|-|TRBV9
CASTKLRWQPQHF
TGTGCCAGCACGAAATTACGGTGGCAGCCCCAGCATTTT
>TRBD2|TRBJ2-1|-|TRBV4-3
CASSQDWASSGGNEQFF
TGCGCCAGCAGCCAAGATTGGGCATCTAGCGGGGGAAATGAGCAGTTCTTC
>TRBD1|TRBJ1-2|-|TRBV5-4
CASSLSGGAYGYTF
TGTGCCAGCAGCTTGTCAGGGGGCGCATATGGCTACACCTTC
>-|TRBJ2-7|few|TRBV9
CASSVGGRAYEQYF
TGTGCCAGCAGCGTGGGAGGCAGGGCGTACGAGCAGTACTTC
>-|TRBJ1-3|-|TRBV4-3
CASSQDRGVF
TGCGCCAGCAGCCAAGACCGCGGGGTATTT
>-|TRBJ2-4|-|TRBV3-1
CASSQARTENIQYF
TGTGCCAGCAGCCAAGCCCGGACAGAAAACATTCAGTACTTC